This T cell receptor (beta chain) was captured in a study of T cell responses to AZD1222 COVID-19 vaccine. Study-wide results and caveats: No repertoire was sampled before or during the peak T cell response, only after it. A mostly white British donor set with more females was recruited, and clonal diversity was possibly underestimated. Recipients of AZD1222 seropositive at baseline numbered only five or six.

Assay: immunoSEQ multiplex PCR; the TCRdb copy retains only in-frame clones and omits some. The sample consists of 100,000 to 150,000 clones, 88% of them appearing once. Concerning this clone itself: Its antigen is currently unknown.

Sequencing was performed on peripheral blood, taken on day 0 of MenACWY control vaccination. This receptor was taken from an adult in good health.

CDR3 coding DNA: TGCGCCAGCAGCTGGGGACAGGGGAACTACGAGCAGTACTTC. This codes for CASSWGQGNYEQYF. The J gene is TRBJ2-7, the V gene TRBV5-1, with TRBD1 matching over 10 bases. The CDR3 has 14 amino acids. V was pared by 3 bases and J by 3 bases, with 3 bases of the junction left unmatched. CDR1 SGHRS and CDR2 YFSETQ come from the germline V gene.